The subject of this entry is one TCR beta chain. The junction had 7 bases not matched to a gene; V was cut back by 5 bases and J by 6 bases. The CDR3 length is 15 residues. The germline V gene has CDR1 SGHTA and CDR2 FQGNSA. This entry is derived from a study of shared clonotypes between healthy human individuals. The repertoire was sequenced with immunoSEQ multiplex PCR; TCRdb's copy has only in-frame clones and lacks some. In the table there are about 490,000 clones, approximately 79% of which are singletons. The TCR originated in a woman aged 40 to 49 in good health. Some clones in this sample may be carry-over from other donors' samples. V usage is TRBV7-2 and J usage is TRBJ1-4, with 9 positions matching TRBD1. Material for sequencing was PBMCs. CDR3 amino acids: CASSADRGGDEKLFF. The CDR3 nucleotides are TGTGCCAGCAGCGCCGACAGGGGGGGGGATGAAAAACTGTTTTTT.